The entry that follows covers one T cell receptor (beta chain) sequence. The antigen is undetermined. This record belongs to a study of TIL therapy for anti-PD-1-resistant metastatic lung cancer. Study context: Tumor harvest preceded PD-1/PD-L1 blockade, followed by nivolumab treatment. Whole-study results and caveats: The baseline peripheral repertoire was partially replaced by infused TIL clonotypes that later decayed.

The V gene lost 0 bases and the J gene lost 3 bases, with 8 bases spanning the gap. The CDR3 has 14 residues. The V gene's germline CDR1 is ENHRY and CDR2 SYGVKD. The sample's time point: pre-treatment sample, taken before nivolumab and TIL therapy. The immunoSEQ assay was v3. Each library reached some 2 million read pairs, or about 4.5-6.5 million at deep level. Assay used: immunoSEQ multiplex PCR; TCRdb lists only in-frame clones, some missing. The repertoire consists of about 50,000 clones, with around 80% occurring once and the leading ten covering under 5.5%. This chain connects TRBV10-3 to TRBJ2-5; D possibly corresponds to TRBD1 (5 bases). Here the sequenced sample was blood, taken at baseline. This sequence originates from a woman between 30 and 80 years old with non-small cell lung cancer. CDR3 loop: CAISESGVEETQYF. The CDR3 coding sequence is TGTGCCATCAGTGAGTCAGGGGTTGAAGAGACCCAGTACTTC.